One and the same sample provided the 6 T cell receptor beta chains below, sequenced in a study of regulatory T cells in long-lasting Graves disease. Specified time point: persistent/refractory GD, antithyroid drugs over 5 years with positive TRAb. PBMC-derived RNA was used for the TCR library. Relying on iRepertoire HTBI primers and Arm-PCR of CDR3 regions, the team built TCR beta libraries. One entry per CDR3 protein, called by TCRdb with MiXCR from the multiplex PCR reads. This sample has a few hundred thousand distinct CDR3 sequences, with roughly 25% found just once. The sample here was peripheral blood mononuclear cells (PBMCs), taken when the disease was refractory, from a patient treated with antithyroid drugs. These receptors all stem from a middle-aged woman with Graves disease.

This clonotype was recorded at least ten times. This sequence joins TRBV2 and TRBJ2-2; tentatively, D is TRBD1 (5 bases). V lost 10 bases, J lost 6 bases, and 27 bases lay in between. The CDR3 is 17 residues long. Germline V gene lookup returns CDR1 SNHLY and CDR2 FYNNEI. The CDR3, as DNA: TGTGCCACCACCTGGGGCCCCATCTATCCCCCGCCCGGGGAGCTGTTTTTT. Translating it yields CATTWGPIYPPPGELFF.

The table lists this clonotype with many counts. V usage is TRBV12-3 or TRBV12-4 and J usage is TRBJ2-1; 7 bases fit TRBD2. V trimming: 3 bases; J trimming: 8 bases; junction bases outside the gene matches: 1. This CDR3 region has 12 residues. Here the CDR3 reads CASSFGLDEQFF. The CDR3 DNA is TGTGCCAGCAGTTTCGGACTAGATGAGCAGTTCTTC.

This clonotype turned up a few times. CDR3 amino acids: CSARPPGLAFF. CDR3 coding DNA: TGCAGTGCTAGACCCCCGGGTTTGGCTTTCTTT. V and J are TRBV20-1 and TRBJ1-1; no reliable D call. This CDR3 is 11 amino acids long. V lost 2 bases to trimming and J lost 11 bases, with 12 bases between them. The germline V gene has CDR1 DFQATT and CDR2 SNEGSKA (reference sequence).

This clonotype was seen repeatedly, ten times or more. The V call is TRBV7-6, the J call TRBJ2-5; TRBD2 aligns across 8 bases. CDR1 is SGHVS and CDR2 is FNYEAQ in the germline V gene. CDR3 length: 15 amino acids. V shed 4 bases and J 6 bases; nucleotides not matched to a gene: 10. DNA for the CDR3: TGTGCCAGCAGCTCAACGCCGCCGGGGGGGAAGACCCAGTACTTC. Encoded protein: CASSSTPPGGKTQYF.

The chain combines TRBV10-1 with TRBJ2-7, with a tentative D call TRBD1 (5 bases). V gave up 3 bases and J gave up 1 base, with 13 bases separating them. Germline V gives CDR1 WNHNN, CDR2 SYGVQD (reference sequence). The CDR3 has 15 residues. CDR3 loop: CASSDPSKGSYEQYF. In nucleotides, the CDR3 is TGCGCCAGCAGTGATCCGAGTAAGGGGTCCTACGAGCAGTACTTC.

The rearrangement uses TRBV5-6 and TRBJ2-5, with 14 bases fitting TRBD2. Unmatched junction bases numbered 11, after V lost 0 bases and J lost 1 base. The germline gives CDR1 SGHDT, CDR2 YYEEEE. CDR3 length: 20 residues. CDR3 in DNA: TGTGCCAGCAGCTTGGAAGGGACTAGCGGGAGTTGGGGTTTCCAAGAGACCCAGTACTTC. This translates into CASSLEGTSGSWGFQETQYF.